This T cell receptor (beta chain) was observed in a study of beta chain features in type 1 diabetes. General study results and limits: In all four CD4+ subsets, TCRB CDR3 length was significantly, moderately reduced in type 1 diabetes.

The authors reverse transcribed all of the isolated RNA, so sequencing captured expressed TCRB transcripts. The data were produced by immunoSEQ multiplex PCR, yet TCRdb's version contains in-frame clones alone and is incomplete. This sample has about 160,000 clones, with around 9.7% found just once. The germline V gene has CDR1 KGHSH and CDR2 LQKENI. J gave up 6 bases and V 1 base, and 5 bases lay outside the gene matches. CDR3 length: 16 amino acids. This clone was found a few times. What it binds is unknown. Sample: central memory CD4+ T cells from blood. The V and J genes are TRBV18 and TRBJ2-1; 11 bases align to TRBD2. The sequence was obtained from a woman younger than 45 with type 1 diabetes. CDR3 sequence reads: CASSPQDTSGSNEQFF. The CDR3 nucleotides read TGTGCCAGCTCACCACAGGATACTAGCGGGAGCAATGAGCAGTTCTTC.